The clone carrying this T cell receptor (beta chain) was detected once. Its antigen remains unknown. These data belong to a study of cytomegalovirus exposure and HLA in healthy donors. With 60 Vbeta and 13 Jbeta primers, the PCR was carried out. Sequenced by immunoSEQ multiplex PCR; TCRdb stores in-frame clones only, minus some. The table lists around 81,000 clones, about 60% of them singletons. Everyone who donated was a healthy bone marrow donor. Nominally healthy donors provided the samples, though records likely missed some immune exposures. With V trimmed by 4 bases and J by 5 bases, 3 bases remained unmatched. CDR1 is MNHNS and CDR2 is SASEGT in the germline V gene. The CDR3 is 14 amino acids. Study-level points and caveats: The sole available immune exposure information was CMV serostatus. An analysis was carried out at a later point. It showed that HLA-associated TCR beta chains were more clonally expanded than equally common non-associated chains.

The sequence derives from a man aged 25-45 years in good health and CMV-seropositive. The chain links TRBV6-1 to TRBJ2-1, with 9 bases lining up with TRBD2. Sequencing was carried out using PBMCs. Here the CDR3 reads CASSVTSGNNEQFF. The CDR3 DNA reads TGTGCCAGCAGTGTGACTAGCGGCAACAATGAGCAGTTCTTC.